One sample yielded the 19 T cell receptor beta chains listed below, sequenced in a study of CD8 T cells in ankylosing spondylitis. Findings and limits, study-wide: Seemingly distinctive of ankylosing spondylitis blood was a TCR beta motif formed by eight highly homologous variants.

Their target antigens are unknown. Each CDR3 protein gets one entry after TCRdb re-called the 5' RACE reads with MiXCR. The sample yields 670,000 or so distinct CDR3 sequences, about 20% seen once. Sequences were obtained from blood, either unsorted or a sorted T cell fraction (not recorded which). The source of these receptors is a male donor with ankylosing spondylitis.

This clonotype was found a few times. The chain recombines TRBV28 with TRBJ2-7; 7 bases align to TRBD1. Trimming removed 8 bases from V and 3 bases from J; junction bases left unmatched: 4. The CDR3 spans 12 residues. CDR1 MDHEN and CDR2 SYDVKM come from the germline V gene. In DNA, the CDR3 is TGTGCCAGCCGAGGACAGGACTACGAGCAGTACTTC. Amino acids: CASRGQDYEQYF.

This clonotype was found many times. The J gene is TRBJ1-2, the V gene TRBV5-1; TRBD1 matches at 9 bases. Germline values: CDR1 SGHRS, CDR2 YFSETQ. V gave up 3 bases and J gave up 8 bases; unmatched junction bases: 11. The CDR3 contains 15 residues. The CDR3 here is CASSSEGGTGRGYTF. For the CDR3, the DNA is TGCGCCAGCAGCTCCGAAGGTGGGACAGGGCGCGGCTACACCTTC.

This sequence joins TRBV11-3 and TRBJ2-7; 7 bases align to TRBD2. CDR1 is SGHNT, CDR2 YENEEA, per germline. Trimming cost V 6 bases and J 9 bases; bases outside gene matches: 8. The CDR3 is made up of 12 amino acids. CDR3 region: CASRRESTRQYF. The CDR3 DNA reads as TGTGCCAGCAGGCGGGAGTCTACGAGGCAGTACTTC.

This clonotype was observed a handful of times. The rearrangement uses TRBV29-1 and TRBJ1-2; D gene uncertain. The V end lost 0 bases, the J end lost 2 bases, and 7 bases lay between the germline ends. The CDR3 is 13 amino acids. Germline values: CDR1 SQVTM, CDR2 ANQGSEA. In DNA, the CDR3 is TGCAGCGTTGAAGAAGTGCAGAACTATGGCTACACCTTC. This gives the protein CSVEEVQNYGYTF. The full variable domain, its missing parts supplied by reference TRBV29-1 and TRBJ1-2, is SAVISQKPSRDICQRGTSLTIQCQVDSQVTMMFWYRQQPGQSLTLIATANQGSEATYESGFVIDKFPISRPNLTFSTLTVSNMSPEDSSIYLCSVEEVQNYGYTFGSGTRLTVV.

This clonotype has more than one count but fewer than ten. At one of its ends the junction is not consistent with the germline gene, which may arise from a read error. The rearrangement joins TRBV12-3 or TRBV12-4 to TRBJ2-2; 9 positions match TRBD1. The CDR3 consists of 14 residues. This CDR3 is CASGDRANTGELFF. CDR3 in DNA: TGCGCTTCAGGGGACAGGGCGAACACCGGGGAGCTGTTTTTT.

This clonotype was seen repeatedly, ten times or more. The chain has TRBV5-1 and TRBJ2-3; D gene ambiguous. V lost 4 bases, J lost 3 bases, and 9 bases lay in between. The CDR3 covers 13 residues. CDR1 SGHRS and CDR2 YFSETQ come from the germline V gene. The CDR3 DNA is TGCGCCAGCAGCGCCCGGGCTACAGATACGCAGTATTTT. It yields the protein CASSARATDTQYF.

The chain has TRBV11-2 and TRBJ2-5, with TRBD1 matching over 8 bases. Trimming at V came to 4 bases and at J to 3 bases, leaving 7 bases not matched to a gene. CDR3 length: 15 amino acids. Germline CDR1 is SGHAT and CDR2 is FQNNGV. This CDR3 reads CASSYAGGMEETQYF. CDR3 in DNA: TGTGCCAGCAGCTATGCAGGGGGCATGGAAGAGACCCAGTACTTC.

The chain couples TRBV5-1 to TRBJ2-2, with 11 bases lining up with TRBD2. V gave up 0 bases and J gave up 2 bases; unmatched junction bases: 3. This CDR3 comprises 17 residues. Germline-derived CDR1 and CDR2 are SGHRS and YFSETQ. CDR3 protein: CASSLGLAGRNTGELFF. In DNA, the CDR3 is TGCGCCAGCAGCTTGGGACTAGCGGGGAGAAACACCGGGGAGCTGTTTTTT.

This chain links TRBV11-2 with TRBJ1-1; weak D call: TRBD1 (6 bases). V shed 5 bases and J shed 10 bases, with 11 bases lying between them. The germline V gene encodes CDR1 SGHAT and CDR2 FQNNGV. This CDR3 comprises 11 residues. The CDR3 reads CASSPRGGAFF. Here the CDR3 DNA reads TGTGCCAGCAGCCCAAGGGGGGGAGCTTTCTTT.

The chain has TRBV7-9 and TRBJ2-3, with TRBD1 as a possible D gene (6 bases). The germline gives CDR1 SEHNR, CDR2 FQNEAQ (reference sequence). This CDR3 contains 13 residues. The CDR3 DNA sequence: TGTGCGACCTGGACAGACAGCACAGATACGCAGTATTTT. It encodes CATWTDSTDTQYF.

Only one count was recorded for this clonotype. The V gene is TRBV7-9, the J gene TRBJ1-5; D not certain. Germline V gene lookup returns CDR1 SEHNR and CDR2 FQNEAQ (reference sequence). Deletions cut 2 bases from V and 0 bases from J, with 8 bases between. The CDR3 spans 15 residues. The CDR3 region is CASSLSEGSNQPQHF. The CDR3 coding sequence is TGTGCCAGCAGCTTATCGGAGGGTAGCAATCAGCCCCAGCATTTT. Full variable domain (rest looked up from reference TRBV7-9 and TRBJ1-5): DTGVSQNPRHKITKRGQNVTFRCDPISEHNRLYWYRQTLGQGPEFLTYFQNEAQLEKSRLLSDRFSAERPKGSFSTLEIQRTEQGDSAMYLCASSLSEGSNQPQHFGDGTRLSIL.

The table lists this clonotype with a few counts. This chain connects TRBV3-1 to TRBJ2-2, with TRBD2 matching 8 bases. This CDR3 comprises 16 residues. Germline-derived CDR1 and CDR2 are LGHDT and YNNKEL (reference sequence). The J segment lost 5 bases and the V segment lost 7 bases, leaving 12 bases of the junction unmatched. The CDR3 sequence: CASTPPGGLATGELFF. CDR3 sequence (DNA): TGTGCCAGCACCCCCCCGGGGGGGTTGGCAACCGGGGAGCTGTTTTTT.

This clonotype was counted a few times. CDR3 in amino acids: CASSLGDVMAGNTIYF. As DNA, the CDR3 is TGCGCCAGCAGCTTGGGGGACGTTATGGCTGGAAACACCATATATTTT. The rearrangement uses TRBV5-1 and TRBJ1-3, with D possibly matching TRBD1 (5 bases). The germline V gene has CDR1 SGHRS and CDR2 YFSETQ. This CDR3 is built from 16 residues. Between the trimmed V and J ends, which lost 0 bases and 2 bases, there was a span of 12 bases. Filled out from reference TRBV5-1 and TRBJ1-3, the complete variable domain reads KAGVTQTPRYLIKTRGQQVTLSCSPISGHRSVSWYQQTPGQGLQFLFEYFSETQRNKGNFPGRFSGRQFSNSRSEMNVSTLELGDSALYLCASSLGDVMAGNTIYFGEGSWLTVV.

The chain recombines TRBV29-1 with TRBJ1-6; D uncertain. V lost 7 bases to trimming and J lost 9 bases, with 7 bases between them. This CDR3 is 10 amino acids long. Germline CDR1 SQVTM, CDR2 ANQGSEA. The CDR3 DNA sequence: TGCAGCGGTTCTAGTTCACCCCTCCACTTT. The encoded protein is CSGSSSPLHF.

This clonotype was observed once. This rearrangement joins TRBV4-2 to TRBJ2-2; a possible D gene is TRBD1 (6 bases). The CDR3 extends over 15 amino acids. Germline CDR1 and CDR2: LGHNA and YNFKEQ. V lost 1 base to trimming and J lost 3 bases, with 9 bases between them. The DNA of the CDR3 is TGTGCCAGCAGCCAAGTGGGGGCGGACACCGGGGAGCTGTTTTTT. It translates to CASSQVGADTGELFF.

V gene TRBV20-1 combines with J gene TRBJ1-1; D unclear. Germline lookup yields CDR1 DFQATT and CDR2 SNEGSKA (reference sequence). V was cut by 5 bases and J by 4 bases, with 17 bases left in between. This CDR3 is built from 14 residues. CDR3 sequence reads: CSAGPAGGATEAFF. DNA for the CDR3: TGCAGTGCTGGCCCGGCGGGAGGAGCCACTGAAGCTTTCTTT.

Only a few counts were recorded for this clonotype. This rearrangement joins TRBV20-1 to TRBJ2-1, with TRBD2 matching 11 bases. The J segment lost 2 bases and the V segment lost 3 bases, leaving 3 bases of the junction unmatched. Germline V gives CDR1 DFQATT, CDR2 SNEGSKA (reference sequence). There are 15 residues in the CDR3. CDR3 DNA sequence: TGCAGTGCTAGTGGACTAGCGGGTACCTACAATGAGCAGTTCTTC. It encodes CSASGLAGTYNEQFF.

CDR3: CASSYPTSVVGDYSTDTQYF. The DNA of the CDR3 is TGTGCCAGCAGCTACCCCACTAGCGTGGTCGGCGACTATAGCACAGATACGCAGTATTTT. The chain carries TRBV11-1 and TRBJ2-3, with 7 positions matching TRBD2. Germline CDR1 and CDR2: SGHAT and FQDESV (reference sequence). Trimming at V came to 4 bases and at J to 0 bases, leaving 19 bases not matched to a gene. There are 20 residues in the CDR3.

Concerning this clonotype: A much bigger clone sits one base away, suggesting this may be a read error. J is TRBJ1-1 and V is TRBV10-3, with D unclear. V was clipped by 6 bases and J by 1 base, with 6 bases between them. The germline V gene has CDR1 ENHRY and CDR2 SYGVKD. The CDR3 spans 12 residues. CDR3 coding DNA: TGTGCCATCAGATCAGGGAACACTGAAGCTTTCTTT. The encoded protein is CAIRSGNTEAFF.